Below are 32 T cell receptor beta chains sequenced from a single sample in a study of early T cells in non-severe SARS-CoV-2 infection. TCRdb fed the 5' RACE reads into MiXCR, producing one record per CDR3 protein. Of about 24,000 distinct CDR3 sequences in the sample, about 3.8% are singletons; the top ten hold around 5.6%. The sequenced material came from whole blood. The receptors come from an adult who was a healthcare worker with PCR-confirmed SARS-CoV-2 infection or an uninfected control (not recorded which).

This clonotype was observed many times. The CDR3 reads CASSRSGGDTYEQYF. The DNA of the CDR3 is TGTGCCAGCAGCCGAAGCGGGGGGGACACCTACGAGCAGTACTTC. J is TRBJ2-7 and V is TRBV11-2, with 10 bases fitting TRBD2. The V gene end was trimmed by 5 bases and the J gene end by 2 bases; junction bases not matched to a gene: 6. This CDR3 comprises 15 residues. The germline CDR1 and CDR2 sequences are SGHAT and FQNNGV.

This clonotype was detected a few times. A junction boundary mismatches the germline segment, possibly from a read error. The rearrangement joins TRBV7-7 to TRBJ2-2; unclear D gene. The CDR3 totals 14 residues. Germline CDR1 is SSHAT and CDR2 is FNYEAQ (reference sequence). CDR3 coding DNA: TGTGCTAGCAGCTCAAACGCGAACACCGGGGAGCTGTTTTTT. This translates into CASSSNANTGELFF.

The table lists this clonotype with many counts. The rearrangement joins TRBV5-4 to TRBJ1-4; D is unclear. Trimming removed 0 bases at V and 8 bases at J, with 17 bases between. The CDR3 spans 16 residues. Germline CDR1 is SGHNT and CDR2 is YYREEE (reference sequence). The CDR3: CASSLGGAGGREKLFF. The DNA of the CDR3 is TGTGCCAGCAGCTTGGGGGGAGCTGGTGGACGGGAAAAACTGTTTTTT.

This clonotype was seen repeatedly, ten times or more. The V gene is TRBV5-4, the J gene TRBJ1-2; D may be TRBD1 (6 bases). V lost 4 bases to trimming and J lost 7 bases, with 20 bases between them. The germline V gene has CDR1 SGHNT and CDR2 YYREEE (reference sequence). This CDR3 contains 15 residues. The CDR3 sequence: CASSLRTGMHPGYTF. DNA of the CDR3: TGTGCCAGCAGCCTCCGAACAGGGATGCACCCTGGCTACACCTTC.

The table lists this clonotype with many counts. This rearrangement joins TRBV27 to TRBJ2-7; weak D call: TRBD1 (6 bases). Germline values: CDR1 MNHEY, CDR2 SMNVEV (reference sequence). Trimming took off 6 bases at V and 0 bases at J, with 15 bases between the two ends. The CDR3 contains 15 residues. The CDR3 is CASRNGRGHSYEQYF. The CDR3 region has the DNA TGTGCCAGCAGGAATGGCAGGGGCCACTCCTACGAGCAGTACTTC.

This clonotype was detected ten times or more. The chain is built from TRBV29-1 and TRBJ2-5; 7 nucleotides agree with TRBD1. Germline V gives CDR1 SQVTM, CDR2 ANQGSEA. CDR3 length equals 14 residues. Unmatched junction bases numbered 9, after V lost 4 bases and J lost 4 bases. For the CDR3, the DNA is TGCAGCGTTGTTATAGGGGGCCGGGGAGAGACCCAGTACTTC. It encodes CSVVIGGRGETQYF. Supplemented by reference TRBV29-1 and TRBJ2-5, the full variable domain reads SAVISQKPSRDICQRGTSLTIQCQVDSQVTMMFWYRQQPGQSLTLIATANQGSEATYESGFVIDKFPISRPNLTFSTLTVSNMSPEDSSIYLCSVVIGGRGETQYFGPGTRLLVL.

This clonotype was seen at least ten times. This sequence joins TRBV5-1 and TRBJ1-5, with D maybe TRBD1 (6 bases). Germline loops: CDR1 SGHRS, CDR2 YFSETQ. Trimming left V 0 bases short and J 4 bases short, with 11 bases between. The CDR3 consists of 15 residues. The CDR3 spells CASSLETGRNQPQHF. In DNA, the CDR3 is TGCGCCAGCAGCTTGGAGACAGGTAGAAATCAGCCCCAGCATTTT.

Many counts were recorded for this clonotype. CDR3 in amino acids: CATRDAAYGANVLTF. CDR3 nucleotide sequence: TGTGCCACGCGGGACGCCGCTTATGGGGCCAACGTCCTGACTTTC. The rearrangement uses TRBV28 and TRBJ2-6; possible D gene TRBD2, 6 bases. The V and J ends lost 10 bases and 3 bases respectively, with 16 bases between them. The CDR3 contains 15 residues. Germline V gene lookup returns CDR1 MDHEN and CDR2 SYDVKM.

The sample holds many counts of this clonotype. One end of the junction is discordant with germline, which a read error may explain. The genes are TRBV6-1 and TRBJ2-6; D is perhaps TRBD1 (5 bases). The germline gives CDR1 MNHNS, CDR2 SASEGT. The CDR3 sequence is 14 residues long. The CDR3 here is CASSEGSGANVLIF. Here the CDR3 DNA reads TGTGCCAGCAGTGAGGGCTCTGGGGCCAACGTCCTGATTTTC.

The chain combines TRBV29-1 with TRBJ2-1; weak D call: TRBD1 (5 bases). The CDR3 loop spans 14 amino acids. Germline lookup yields CDR1 SQVTM and CDR2 ANQGSEA. The V end lost 3 bases, the J end lost 0 bases, and 9 bases lay between the germline ends. DNA of the CDR3: TGCAGCGTTGATGGGGCCTCCTCCTACAATGAGCAGTTCTTC. Its protein is CSVDGASSYNEQFF.

The sample holds many counts of this clonotype. The chain employs TRBV7-2 and TRBJ2-5, with TRBD2 matching 8 bases. The germline CDR1 and CDR2 sequences are SGHTA and FQGNSA. This CDR3 has 15 amino acids. V lost 1 base, J lost 5 bases, and 6 bases stayed unmatched. CDR3 protein: CASSLVGGALETQYF. The CDR3 DNA reads as TGTGCCAGCAGCTTAGTCGGGGGGGCCTTGGAGACCCAGTACTTC.

This clonotype was found many times. This chain links TRBV5-1 with TRBJ2-5; 11 positions match TRBD2. Germline CDR1 reads SGHRS; CDR2 reads YFSETQ. The CDR3 totals 16 residues. J was trimmed by 2 bases and V by 0 bases; bases with no gene match: 3. The CDR3 bases are TGCGCCAGCAGCTTGGTTCTAGCGGGGGGACAAGAGACCCAGTACTTC. Protein: CASSLVLAGGQETQYF. Filled out from reference TRBV5-1 and TRBJ2-5, the complete variable domain reads KAGVTQTPRYLIKTRGQQVTLSCSPISGHRSVSWYQQTPGQGLQFLFEYFSETQRNKGNFPGRFSGRQFSNSRSEMNVSTLELGDSALYLCASSLVLAGGQETQYFGPGTRLLVL.

This clonotype was counted at least ten times. The J gene is TRBJ2-1, the V gene TRBV7-3; perhaps TRBD2 as D (5 bases). This CDR3 comprises 15 residues. Germline CDR1 SGHTA, CDR2 FQGTGA. Trimming took 2 bases from V and 8 from J, leaving 16 bases between them. The CDR3 is CASSLLGGSGYEQFF. The CDR3 DNA reads TGTGCCAGCAGCTTATTAGGCGGGTCCGGGTATGAGCAGTTCTTC.

This clonotype was recorded many times. The V and J genes are TRBV12-3 or TRBV12-4 and TRBJ2-3; 8 bases are shared with TRBD2. The length of the CDR3 is 15 residues. The V and J ends lost 3 bases and 3 bases, in that order; junction bases with no gene match: 5. The CDR3 loop reads CASSLGGLATDTQYF. In DNA, the CDR3 is TGTGCCAGCAGTTTGGGTGGACTAGCAACAGATACGCAGTATTTT.

The sample holds many counts of this clonotype. CDR3 loop: CASSLEAGRPDTQYF. The CDR3 bases are TGTGCCAGCAGCTTAGAGGCAGGGCGGCCAGATACGCAGTATTTT. This chain links TRBV7-2 with TRBJ2-3, with D possibly TRBD1 on 5 matching bases. Germline lookup yields CDR1 SGHTA and CDR2 FQGNSA. Trimming took 1 base from V and 4 from J, leaving 12 bases between them. The CDR3 is made up of 15 amino acids.

Ten or more counts support this clonotype. The chain links TRBV9 to TRBJ2-3; 9 bases agree with TRBD2. Trimming took 3 bases from V and 7 from J; bases not matched to a gene: 15. The CDR3 loop spans 17 amino acids. Looked up from germline, CDR1 is SGDLS and CDR2 is YYNGEE. The CDR3, as DNA: TGTGCCAGCAGCGCCCTTAGCGGGGGCGACGACCCGAATACGCAGTATTTT. It codes for CASSALSGGDDPNTQYF.

This clonotype was recorded a few times. J is TRBJ2-7 and V is TRBV19; possibly TRBD2 for D (7 bases). Germline CDR1 is LNHDA and CDR2 is SQIVND (reference sequence). V lost 3 bases and J 2 bases, leaving 8 bases between the germline ends. This CDR3 has 13 residues. This chain's CDR3 is CASSMGGPYEQYF. The CDR3 DNA reads TGTGCCAGTAGTATGGGGGGGCCCTACGAGCAGTACTTC.

At least ten counts were recorded for this clonotype. The chain joins TRBV29-1 to TRBJ1-6; D gene unclear. V lost 5 bases to trimming and J lost 0 bases, with 5 bases between them. Germline V gene data show CDR1 as SQVTM and CDR2 as ANQGSEA. CDR3 length: 13 amino acids. The CDR3, as DNA: TGCAGCGTTAGGGACTCCTATAATTCACCCCTCCACTTT. Its translation is CSVRDSYNSPLHF.

This clonotype was counted between two and nine times. V usage is TRBV2 and J usage is TRBJ1-1, with a possible D match to TRBD1 (6 bases). The V gene lost 7 bases and the J gene lost 1 base, with 22 bases spanning the gap. The length of the CDR3 is 17 residues. CDR1 and CDR2 from the germline V gene are SNHLY and FYNNEI. CDR3 protein: CASNPVTGGSGNTEAFF. The CDR3 DNA reads as TGTGCCAGCAACCCGGTCACCGGGGGCTCCGGGAACACTGAAGCTTTCTTT.

This clonotype was found many times. The rearrangement uses TRBV14 and TRBJ2-1; possible D gene TRBD2, 5 bases. Looked up from germline, CDR1 is SGHDN and CDR2 is FVKESK. The V gene lost 1 base and the J gene lost 10 bases, with 11 bases spanning the gap. This CDR3 has 13 amino acids. Written as DNA, the CDR3 is TGTGCCAGCAGCCAAGTGTGGACTCACGAGCAGTTCTTC. Protein sequence: CASSQVWTHEQFF. Using reference TRBV14 and TRBJ2-1 for the parts outside the CDR3, the full variable domain is EAGVTQFPSHSVIEKGQTVTLRCDPISGHDNLYWYRRVMGKEIKFLLHFVKESKQDESGMPNNRFLAERTGGTYSTLKVQPAELEDSGVYFCASSQVWTHEQFFGPGTRLTVL.

This clonotype is judged medium-sized (0.01 to 0.1%). V gene TRBV7-8 combines with J gene TRBJ2-7; D unresolved. Per germline, CDR1 SGHVS and CDR2 FQNEAQ. Trimming removed 5 bases at V and 7 bases at J, with 18 bases between. This CDR3 has 14 amino acids. The CDR3 here is CASSPQPIAGEQYF. CDR3 DNA: TGTGCCAGCAGCCCGCAACCTATCGCCGGGGAGCAGTACTTC. The variable domain in full, with the rest retrieved from reference TRBV7-8 and TRBJ2-7, is GAGVSQSPRYKVAKRGQDVALRCDPISGHVSLFWYQQALGQGPEFLTYFQNEAQLDKSGLPSDRFFAERPEGSVSTLKIQRTQQEDSAVYLCASSPQPIAGEQYFGPGTRLTVT.

This clonotype was recorded many times. The chain couples TRBV7-2 to TRBJ1-4; TRBD1 agrees at 10 bases. Germline lookup yields CDR1 SGHTA and CDR2 FQGNSA. Trimming cost V 3 bases and J 7 bases; bases outside gene matches: 2. The CDR3 is 14 amino acids. CDR3 sequence: CASSFGTGVEKLFF. In DNA, the CDR3 is TGTGCCAGCAGCTTCGGGACAGGGGTTGAAAAACTGTTTTTT.

This clonotype appeared many times. The rearrangement links TRBV19 to TRBJ2-1; TRBD2 agrees at 9 bases. With 4 bases clipped from V and 6 bases from J, the junction kept 1 base outside the gene matches. Germline V gives CDR1 LNHDA, CDR2 SQIVND (reference sequence). CDR3 length equals 13 residues. Written as DNA, the CDR3 is TGTGCCAGTAGTACGGGACTAGCCAATGAGCAGTTCTTC. Its protein product is CASSTGLANEQFF.

This clonotype occurred many times. The J gene is TRBJ1-6, the V gene TRBV5-1, with D possibly being TRBD1 (5 bases). CDR1 is SGHRS, CDR2 YFSETQ, per germline. The V gene lost 3 bases and the J gene lost 10 bases, with 8 bases spanning the gap. The CDR3 consists of 12 residues. The CDR3 protein is CASSWGNSPLHF. The CDR3, as DNA: TGCGCCAGCAGCTGGGGGAACTCACCCCTCCACTTT.

This clonotype was seen a handful of times. The chain employs TRBV11-2 and TRBJ2-5, with 11 bases fitting TRBD2. The CDR3 has 16 residues. The germline V gene encodes CDR1 SGHAT and CDR2 FQNNGV. V was clipped by 1 base and J by 10 bases; unmatched bases: 11. CDR3 loop: CASSLGATSGGRDQYF. CDR3 DNA sequence: TGTGCCAGCAGCTTAGGTGCTACTAGCGGGGGCCGCGACCAGTACTTC.

This chain joins TRBV5-1 and TRBJ2-1, with a weak D call TRBD2 (5 bases). Germline V gene lookup returns CDR1 SGHRS and CDR2 YFSETQ. The CDR3 runs to 15 residues. Trimming removed 4 bases at V and 4 bases at J, with 15 bases between. DNA of the CDR3: TGCGCCAGCAGCCCCGGAGCGGCGCATTACAATGAGCAGTTCTTC. Protein sequence: CASSPGAAHYNEQFF.

This clonotype was observed at least ten times. The genes are TRBV6-6 and TRBJ1-4; a weak D match, TRBD1 (5 bases). Trimming shortened V by 8 bases and J by 7 bases, and 14 bases separated the two germline ends. The CDR3 has 13 residues. Germline CDR1 is MNHNY and CDR2 is SVGAGI (reference sequence). Here the CDR3 reads CASARVPTEKLFF. The CDR3 DNA follows: TGTGCCAGCGCCAGGGTCCCTACTGAAAAACTGTTTTTT.

This clonotype was seen many times. The J gene is TRBJ2-5, the V gene TRBV19; 7 nucleotides agree with TRBD1. Per the germline V gene, CDR1 is LNHDA and CDR2 is SQIVND (reference sequence). The ends lost 5 bases at V and 1 base at J; junction bases unmatched: 4. The CDR3 length is 14 residues. The CDR3 nucleotides read TGTGCCAGTAGTCTCCGGACAGGCCAAGAGACCCAGTACTTC. Protein sequence: CASSLRTGQETQYF.

This clonotype was counted many times. The V call is TRBV6-1, the J call TRBJ1-1; D remains unclear. The CDR3 is 14 residues long. The germline CDR1 and CDR2 sequences are MNHNS and SASEGT. The V end was cut by 2 bases, the J end by 1 base, with 8 bases between. CDR3 region: CASSENSWNTEAFF. CDR3 bases: TGTGCCAGCAGTGAAAACAGTTGGAACACTGAAGCTTTCTTT.

The sample holds a few counts of this clonotype. J is TRBJ1-5 and V is TRBV5-6; no reliable D call. Trimming cost V 0 bases and J 4 bases, with 5 bases left between them. The germline V gene encodes CDR1 SGHDT and CDR2 YYEEEE. This CDR3 is built from 13 residues. The CDR3 nucleotides are TGTGCCAGCAGCTTGGCCGGGAATCAGCCCCAGCATTTT. It yields the protein CASSLAGNQPQHF.

V gene TRBV3-1 combines with J gene TRBJ2-1; D is unclear. This CDR3 is 13 amino acids long. Per the germline V gene, CDR1 is LGHDT and CDR2 is YNNKEL (reference sequence). Deletions cut 1 base from V and 9 bases from J, with 10 bases between. CDR3 amino acids: CASSQGLKGEQFF. CDR3 bases: TGTGCCAGCAGCCAAGGCTTGAAGGGTGAGCAGTTCTTC.

This clonotype was counted many times. J is TRBJ2-3 and V is TRBV7-3, with 10 bases fitting TRBD2. The J segment lost 5 bases and the V segment lost 5 bases, leaving 7 bases of the junction unmatched. The length of the CDR3 is 15 residues. Per germline, CDR1 SGHTA and CDR2 FQGTGA. CDR3 in DNA: TGTGCCAGCAGCGGGAGCGGGGGGGCCGGAGATACGCAGTATTTT. This sequence encodes CASSGSGGAGDTQYF.